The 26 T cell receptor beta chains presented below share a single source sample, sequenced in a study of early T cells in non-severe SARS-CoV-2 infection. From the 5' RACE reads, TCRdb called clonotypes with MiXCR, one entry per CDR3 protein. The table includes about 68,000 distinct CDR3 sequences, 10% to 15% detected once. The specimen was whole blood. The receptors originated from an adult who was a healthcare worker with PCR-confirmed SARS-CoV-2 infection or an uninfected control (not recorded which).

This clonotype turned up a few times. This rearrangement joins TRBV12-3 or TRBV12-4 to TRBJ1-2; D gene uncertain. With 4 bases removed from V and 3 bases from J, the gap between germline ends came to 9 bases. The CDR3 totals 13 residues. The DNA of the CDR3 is TGTGCCAGCAGTTCCGGTAAGGACTATGGCTACACCTTC. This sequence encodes CASSSGKDYGYTF.

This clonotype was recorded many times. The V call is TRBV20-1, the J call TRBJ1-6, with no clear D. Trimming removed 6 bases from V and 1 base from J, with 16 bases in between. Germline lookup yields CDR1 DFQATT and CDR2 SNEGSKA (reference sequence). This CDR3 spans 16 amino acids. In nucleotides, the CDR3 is TGCAGTGCGCCCCGTGAGGGAGCTTCCTATAATTCACCCCTCCACTTT. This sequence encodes CSAPREGASYNSPLHF.

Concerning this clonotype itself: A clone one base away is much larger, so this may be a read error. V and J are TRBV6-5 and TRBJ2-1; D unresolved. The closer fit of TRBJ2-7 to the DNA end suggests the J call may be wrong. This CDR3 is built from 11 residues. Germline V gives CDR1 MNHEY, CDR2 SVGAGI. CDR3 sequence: CASRRSDEQYF. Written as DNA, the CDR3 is TGTGCCAGCAGGAGAAGCGATGAGCAGTACTTC.

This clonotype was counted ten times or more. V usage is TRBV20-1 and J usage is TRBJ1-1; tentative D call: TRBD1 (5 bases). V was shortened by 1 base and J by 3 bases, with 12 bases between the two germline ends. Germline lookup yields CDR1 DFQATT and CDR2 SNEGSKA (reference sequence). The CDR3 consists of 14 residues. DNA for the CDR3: TGCAGTGCTAGAGTAGAGGGGCGAGACACTGAAGCTTTCTTT. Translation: CSARVEGRDTEAFF.

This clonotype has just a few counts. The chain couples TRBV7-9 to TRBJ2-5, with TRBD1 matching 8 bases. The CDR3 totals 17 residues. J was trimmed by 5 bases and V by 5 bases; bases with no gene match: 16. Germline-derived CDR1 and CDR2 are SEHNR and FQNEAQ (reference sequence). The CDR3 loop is CASSPLGQGALDETQYF. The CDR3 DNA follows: TGTGCCAGCAGCCCGCTGGGGCAGGGGGCGCTGGATGAGACCCAGTACTTC.

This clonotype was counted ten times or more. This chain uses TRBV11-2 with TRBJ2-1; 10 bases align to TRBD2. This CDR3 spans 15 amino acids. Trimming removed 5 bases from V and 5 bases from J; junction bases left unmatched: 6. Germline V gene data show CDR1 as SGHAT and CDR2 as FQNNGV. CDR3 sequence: CASSGRLAGNNEQFF. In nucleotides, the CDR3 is TGTGCCAGCAGCGGACGACTAGCGGGTAACAATGAGCAGTTCTTC. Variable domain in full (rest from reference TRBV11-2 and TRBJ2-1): EAGVAQSPRYKIIEKRQSVAFWCNPISGHATLYWYQQILGQGPKLLIQFQNNGVVDDSQLPKDRFSAERLKGVDSTLKIQPAKLEDSAVYLCASSGRLAGNNEQFFGPGTRLTVL.

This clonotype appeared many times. The chain's CDR3 is CASSPDVEQFF. In DNA form, the CDR3 reads TGTGCCAGCAGCCCGGACGTTGAGCAGTTCTTC. V usage is TRBV7-9 and J usage is TRBJ2-1; D is unclear. The CDR3 covers 11 residues. Trimming left V 5 bases short and J 9 bases short, with 8 bases between. CDR1 is SEHNR and CDR2 is FQNEAQ in the germline V gene (reference sequence).

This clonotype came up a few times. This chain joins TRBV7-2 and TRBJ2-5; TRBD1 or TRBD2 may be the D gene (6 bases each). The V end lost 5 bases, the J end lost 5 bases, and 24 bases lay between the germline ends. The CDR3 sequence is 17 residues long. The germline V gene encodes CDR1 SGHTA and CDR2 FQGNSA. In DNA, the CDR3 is TGTGCCAGCAGCCAGGGGATCGGGGGTCACTACTTTGAGACCCAGTACTTC. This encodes CASSQGIGGHYFETQYF.

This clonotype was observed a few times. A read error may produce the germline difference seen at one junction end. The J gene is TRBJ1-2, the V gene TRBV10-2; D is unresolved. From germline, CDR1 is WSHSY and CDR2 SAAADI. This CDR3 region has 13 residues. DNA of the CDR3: TGCACCAGCAGCCGAAGCCGGGGCTATGGCTACACCTTC. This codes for CTSSRSRGYGYTF.

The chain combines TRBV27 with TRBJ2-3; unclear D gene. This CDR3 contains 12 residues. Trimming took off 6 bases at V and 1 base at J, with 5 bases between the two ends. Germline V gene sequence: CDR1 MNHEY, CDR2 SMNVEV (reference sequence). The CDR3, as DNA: TGTGCCAGCAGACGTCGCACAGATACGCAGTATTTT. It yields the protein CASRRRTDTQYF.

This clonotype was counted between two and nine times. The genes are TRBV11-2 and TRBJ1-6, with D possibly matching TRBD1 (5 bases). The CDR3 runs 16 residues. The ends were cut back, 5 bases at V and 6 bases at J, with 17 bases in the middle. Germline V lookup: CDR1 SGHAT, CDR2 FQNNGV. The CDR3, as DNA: TGTGCCAGCAGCCTAGGGGCGAGGGCGGCTAATTCACCCCTCCACTTT. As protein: CASSLGARAANSPLHF.

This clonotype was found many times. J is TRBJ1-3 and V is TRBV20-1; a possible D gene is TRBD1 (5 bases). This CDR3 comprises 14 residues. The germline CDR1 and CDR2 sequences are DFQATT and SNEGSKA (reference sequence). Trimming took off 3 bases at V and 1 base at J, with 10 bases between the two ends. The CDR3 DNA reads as TGCAGTGCTAGCGAGGGACTATCTGGAAACACCATATATTTT. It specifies CSASEGLSGNTIYF.

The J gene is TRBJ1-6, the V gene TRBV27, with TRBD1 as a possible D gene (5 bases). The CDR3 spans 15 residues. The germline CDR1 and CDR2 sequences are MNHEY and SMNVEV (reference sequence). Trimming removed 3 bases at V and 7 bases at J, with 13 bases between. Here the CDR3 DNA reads TGTGCCAGCAGTTTTGGGCAGGGTAGGAATTCACCCCTCCACTTT. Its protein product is CASSFGQGRNSPLHF.

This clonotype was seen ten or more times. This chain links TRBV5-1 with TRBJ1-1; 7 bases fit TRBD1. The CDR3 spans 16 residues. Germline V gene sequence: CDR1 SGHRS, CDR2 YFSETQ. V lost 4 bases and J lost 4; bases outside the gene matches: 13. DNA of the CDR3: TGCGCCAGCAGCCCAGGGGCAGGGGGAGTGTCCACTGAAGCTTTCTTT. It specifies CASSPGAGGVSTEAFF.

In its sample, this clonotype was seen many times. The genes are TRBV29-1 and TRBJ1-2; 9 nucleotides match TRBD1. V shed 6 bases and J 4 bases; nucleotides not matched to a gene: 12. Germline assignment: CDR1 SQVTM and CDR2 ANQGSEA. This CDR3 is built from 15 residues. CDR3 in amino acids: CSVIPGQGEGYGYTF. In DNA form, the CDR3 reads TGCAGCGTGATCCCGGGACAGGGCGAAGGCTATGGCTACACCTTC.

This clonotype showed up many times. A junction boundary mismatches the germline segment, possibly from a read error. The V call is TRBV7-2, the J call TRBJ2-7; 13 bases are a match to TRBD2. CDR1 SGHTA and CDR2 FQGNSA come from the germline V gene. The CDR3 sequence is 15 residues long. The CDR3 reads CASSRTSGGTYVQYF. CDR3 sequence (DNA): TGTGCCAGCAGCCGGACTAGCGGGGGCACCTACGTGCAGTACTTC.

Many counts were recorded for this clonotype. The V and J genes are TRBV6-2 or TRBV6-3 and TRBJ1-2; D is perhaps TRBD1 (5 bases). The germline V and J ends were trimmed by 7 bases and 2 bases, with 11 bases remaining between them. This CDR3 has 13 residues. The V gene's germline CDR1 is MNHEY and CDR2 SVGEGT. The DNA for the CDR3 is TGTGCCAGCAAGAGGGGTCTGAACTATGGCTACACCTTC. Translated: CASKRGLNYGYTF.

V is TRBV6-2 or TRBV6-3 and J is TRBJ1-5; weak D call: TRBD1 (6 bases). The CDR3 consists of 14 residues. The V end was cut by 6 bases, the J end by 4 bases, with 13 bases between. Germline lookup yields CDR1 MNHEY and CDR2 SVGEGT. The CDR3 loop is CASSAGTRNQPQHF. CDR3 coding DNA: TGTGCCAGCAGCGCCGGGACAAGGAATCAGCCCCAGCATTTT.

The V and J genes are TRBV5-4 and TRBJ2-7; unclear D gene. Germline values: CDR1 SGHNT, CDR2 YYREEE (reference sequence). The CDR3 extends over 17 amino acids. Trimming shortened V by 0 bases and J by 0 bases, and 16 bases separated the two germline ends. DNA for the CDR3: TGTGCCAGCAGCTTGGCCGGCGGCAGGCGAAGCTCCTACGAGCAGTACTTC. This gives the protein CASSLAGGRRSSYEQYF.

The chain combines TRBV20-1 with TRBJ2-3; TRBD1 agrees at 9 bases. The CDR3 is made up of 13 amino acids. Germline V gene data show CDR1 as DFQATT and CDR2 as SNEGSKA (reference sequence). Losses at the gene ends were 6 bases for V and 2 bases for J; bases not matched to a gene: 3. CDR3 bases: TGCAGTGCGCGGACAGGGGACACAGATACGCAGTATTTT. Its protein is CSARTGDTDTQYF.

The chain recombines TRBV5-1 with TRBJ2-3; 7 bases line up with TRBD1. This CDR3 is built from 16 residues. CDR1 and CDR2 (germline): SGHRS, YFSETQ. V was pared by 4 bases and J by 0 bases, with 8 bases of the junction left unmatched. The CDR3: CASSAAGTDSTDTQYF. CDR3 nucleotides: TGCGCCAGCAGCGCCGCCGGGACAGATAGCACAGATACGCAGTATTTT.

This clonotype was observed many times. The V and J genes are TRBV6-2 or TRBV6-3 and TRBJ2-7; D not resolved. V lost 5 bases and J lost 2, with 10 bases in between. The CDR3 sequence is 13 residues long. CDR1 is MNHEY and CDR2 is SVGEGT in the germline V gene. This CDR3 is CASSGSNTYEQYF. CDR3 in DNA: TGTGCCAGCAGTGGCAGTAACACCTACGAGCAGTACTTC.

The CDR3 loop reads CSVVEALLNEQFF. Written as DNA, the CDR3 is TGCAGCGTTGTTGAGGCTTTATTGAATGAGCAGTTCTTC. The genes are TRBV29-1 and TRBJ2-1; D remains ambiguous. Germline CDR1 reads SQVTM; CDR2 reads ANQGSEA. The CDR3 consists of 13 residues. V dropped 4 bases and J dropped 7 bases, with 14 bases sitting between them.

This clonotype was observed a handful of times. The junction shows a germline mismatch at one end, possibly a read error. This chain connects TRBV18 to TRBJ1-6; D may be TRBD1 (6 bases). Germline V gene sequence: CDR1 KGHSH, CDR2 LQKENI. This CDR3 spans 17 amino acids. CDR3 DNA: TGTGCCAGCTCCCCACAGGGTGTACCTACCCCTGGGTCACCCCTCCACTTT. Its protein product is CASSPQGVPTPGSPLHF.

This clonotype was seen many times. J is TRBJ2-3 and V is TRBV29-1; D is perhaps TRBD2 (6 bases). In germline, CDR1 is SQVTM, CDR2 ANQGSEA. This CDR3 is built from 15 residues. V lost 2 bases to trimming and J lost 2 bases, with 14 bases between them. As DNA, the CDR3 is TGCAGCGTTGAAAAAGGAGCGGGTACCACAGATACGCAGTATTTT. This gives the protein CSVEKGAGTTDTQYF.

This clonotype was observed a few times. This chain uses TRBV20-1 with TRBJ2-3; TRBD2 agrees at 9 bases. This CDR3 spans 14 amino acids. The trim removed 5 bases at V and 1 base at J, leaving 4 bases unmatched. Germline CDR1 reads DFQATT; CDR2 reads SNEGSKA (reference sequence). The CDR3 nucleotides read TGCAGTGCTCGCCCTAGCGGGGGCACAGATACGCAGTATTTT. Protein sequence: CSARPSGGTDTQYF.